A single sample gave rise to the 6 T cell receptor beta chains below, sequenced in a study of blood T cell repertoires in COVID-19. Clones were read by immunoSEQ multiplex PCR, and TCRdb kept only the in-frame ones, dropping some. The repertoire holds about 330,000 clones, with 80% to 95% as singletons. Sequenced input: PBMCs or T cells enriched from blood (not recorded which). The source of these receptors is a young woman who had recovered from COVID-19.

This chain uses TRBV27 with TRBJ2-7; D is unclear. Between the trimmed V and J ends, which lost 3 bases and 4 bases, there was a span of 13 bases. The CDR3 totals 14 residues. Per the germline V gene, CDR1 is MNHEY and CDR2 is SMNVEV (reference sequence). The CDR3 region has the DNA TGTGCCAGCAGTTTGCTTGCCGTCGCGTACGAGCAGTACTTC. Its protein product is CASSLLAVAYEQYF.

This chain links TRBV7-9 with TRBJ2-5; no definite D call. Germline V gene lookup returns CDR1 SEHNR and CDR2 FQNEAQ (reference sequence). The CDR3 consists of 15 residues. With 5 bases removed from V and 5 bases from J, the gap between germline ends came to 18 bases. The CDR3, as DNA: TGTGCCAGCAGCGTACCACAGCAGGAAGAGGAGACCCAGTACTTC. As protein: CASSVPQQEEETQYF.

This chain links TRBV28 with TRBJ2-7; D unresolved. CDR3 length: 17 amino acids. Deletions cut 5 bases from V and 2 bases from J, with 22 bases between. Germline CDR1 is MDHEN and CDR2 is SYDVKM. CDR3 DNA sequence: TGTGCCAGCAGTCCGCCACGACTGCTGACGTCGCCCTACGAGCAGTACTTC. Encoded protein: CASSPPRLLTSPYEQYF.

The chain recombines TRBV7-8 with TRBJ1-6, with 8 bases aligning to TRBD1. CDR3 size: 15 residues. The J segment lost 7 bases and the V segment lost 3 bases, leaving 5 bases of the junction unmatched. Germline V gene data show CDR1 as SGHVS and CDR2 as FQNEAQ. The CDR3 coding sequence is TGTGCCAGCAGCTTGGGGACAGGAGAAAATTCACCCCTCCACTTT. Protein sequence: CASSLGTGENSPLHF. The full variable domain, completed using reference TRBV7-8 and TRBJ1-6, is GAGVSQSPRYKVAKRGQDVALRCDPISGHVSLFWYQQALGQGPEFLTYFQNEAQLDKSGLPSDRFFAERPEGSVSTLKIQRTQQEDSAVYLCASSLGTGENSPLHFGNGTRLTVT.

The chain uses TRBV29-1 and TRBJ2-1; 7 nucleotides match TRBD1. This CDR3 comprises 11 residues. CDR1 is SQVTM and CDR2 is ANQGSEA in the germline V gene. The CDR3 DNA sequence: TGCAGTGCGGACAGGCACAATGAGCAGTTCTTC. It translates to CSADRHNEQFF.

The V call is TRBV7-2, the J call TRBJ1-1; no clear D gene. Germline-derived CDR1 and CDR2 are SGHTA and FQGNSA. This CDR3 spans 13 amino acids. The V and J ends lost 5 bases and 1 base respectively, with 8 bases between them. CDR3 bases: TGTGCCAGCAGCCCCCTGAGGAACACTGAAGCTTTCTTT. Its protein is CASSPLRNTEAFF.